This T cell receptor (beta chain) was retrieved from a study of PD-1 blockade in classical Hodgkin lymphoma. Study results and limitations: Newly diagnosed patients had diversity similar to the baseline diversity of complete responders. Compared with healthy donors, newly diagnosed patients reportedly showed lower baseline TCR diversity. Exclusion covered patients beginning nivolumab under 1 year post-ASCT. The CD4+ diversity rise by C4D1 was clearest in complete responders.

Time point reported: cycle 4 day 1 (C4D1), after more than 5 weeks of nivolumab. Each patient relapsed following autologous stem cell transplantation, and prior brentuximab vedotin exposure differed. Magnetic negative selection isolated CD8+ T cells from thawed PBMCs. Trimming shortened V by 3 bases and J by 2 bases, and 11 bases separated the two germline ends. Germline assignment: CDR1 SQVTM and CDR2 ANQGSEA. This CDR3 contains 13 residues. Profiled with immunoSEQ multiplex PCR; TCRdb holds only in-frame clones, not every one. The table has more than 13,000 clones, about nine tenths seen once. Remarks on this clone: Its specificity is unknown.

This chain connects TRBV29-1 to TRBJ2-7; the D gene is possibly TRBD1 (6 bases). The origin of this receptor is a human donor with classical Hodgkin lymphoma. Sequencing used CD8+ T cells from blood, obtained before the fourth cycle of nivolumab. The CDR3, as DNA: TGCAGCGTTGAGTCCGGACAGACCTACGAGCAGTACTTC. This encodes CSVESGQTYEQYF.